This T cell receptor (beta chain) was captured by sequencing in a study of OX40 agonist ivuxolimab in advanced cancers. Some background on the complete study: The costimulatory receptor OX40 (CD134) was targeted by ivuxolimab, a fully human IgG2 agonistic monoclonal antibody. Intravenous ivuxolimab was administered to patients every 2 weeks at six dose levels: 0.01, 0.1, 0.3, 1.5, 3 and 10 mg/kg. Of the roughly 52 dose-escalation patients, hepatocellular carcinoma was present in around 20, melanoma in some 15, renal cell carcinoma in 9 and head and neck cancer in 9. In the dose-escalation cohort, about four fifths of patients were male, and the mean age was around 65 years with a range of about 20 to 90. Patients were allowed to have had prior anti-PD-1, anti-PD-L1 or anti-CTLA-4 therapy, and approximately 40% of the dose-escalation patients had been treated with checkpoint inhibitors. Partial responses occurred in three dose-escalation patients: two with cutaneous melanoma and one with hepatocellular carcinoma. The purpose of peripheral TCRbeta sequencing was to test whether ivuxolimab changed TCR sequence diversity and led to clonal T-cell expansion. The paper reports the monotherapy dose-escalation portion (N of about 47 patients) of the phase I ivuxolimab trial. Summary of the overall study and its limitations: At doses of 0.1 to 3.0 mg/kg, clonal expansion of both CD4+ and CD8+ blood T cells was observed from baseline to week 6. Low levels of normalized T-cell clonal expansion were also shown by some nonresponding patients. After ivuxolimab, CD8+ T cells had more expanded clones than CD4+ T cells on average. Which antigens the clonally expanded peripheral T cells were specific for was not determined. In the 0.1-3.0 mg/kg groups, partial responders were among the patients with the lowest normalized peripheral clonal expansion, particularly in CD8+ T cells.

The trial excluded patients who had a history of autoimmune disease or who were on systemic immunosuppression. In every dose cohort, peripheral blood was drawn for TCR sequencing at baseline, cycle 4 day 1, and cycle 7 day 1. The samples were drawn from a first-in-human, open-label, multicenter phase I dose-escalation trial of ivuxolimab. Adults with locally advanced or metastatic melanoma, renal cell, hepatocellular, or head and neck squamous cell carcinoma were enrolled in the trial. Before TCR sequencing, CD4+ and CD8+ T cells were separately sorted from peripheral blood. Genomic DNA was extracted from sorted cells for sequencing of the TCRbeta CDR3 region. The immunoSEQ Assay was used to sequence the TCRbeta CDR3 regions. Imported from immuneACCESS, the table was reduced by TCRdb to in-frame sequences with V and J called. These copies leave out some clones; in studies compared against another copy, an unresolved V gene accounts for under half, and the cause of the remainder is not known. Present in this sample are about 120,000 clones, 80% to 90% of which were seen just once. The top ten clonotypes cover 0.55% to 0.7% of the sample.

The CDR3 contains 15 residues, cysteine and phenylalanine counted. Only the CDR3 DNA is retained, 45 bases long and in frame from the first base. With respect to this clone: What antigen it recognizes has not been identified. Base qualities are not provided; no much larger clone lies one nucleotide away.

The V and J genes are TRBV1 and TRBJ2-7; the table's TRBD2 call for D was not verified on the DNA. TRBV1 is a known pseudogene. The sequencing used CD4+ or CD8+ T cells sorted from blood, collected in a trial of the OX40 agonist ivuxolimab. This TCR came from an adult with an advanced solid tumor such as melanoma, head and neck, liver or kidney cancer. The DNA sequence follows: TGCACCAGCAGCCGTAGCGGGGGGCTCTCCTACGAGCAGTACTTC. Translated, this is CTSSRSGGLSYEQYF.